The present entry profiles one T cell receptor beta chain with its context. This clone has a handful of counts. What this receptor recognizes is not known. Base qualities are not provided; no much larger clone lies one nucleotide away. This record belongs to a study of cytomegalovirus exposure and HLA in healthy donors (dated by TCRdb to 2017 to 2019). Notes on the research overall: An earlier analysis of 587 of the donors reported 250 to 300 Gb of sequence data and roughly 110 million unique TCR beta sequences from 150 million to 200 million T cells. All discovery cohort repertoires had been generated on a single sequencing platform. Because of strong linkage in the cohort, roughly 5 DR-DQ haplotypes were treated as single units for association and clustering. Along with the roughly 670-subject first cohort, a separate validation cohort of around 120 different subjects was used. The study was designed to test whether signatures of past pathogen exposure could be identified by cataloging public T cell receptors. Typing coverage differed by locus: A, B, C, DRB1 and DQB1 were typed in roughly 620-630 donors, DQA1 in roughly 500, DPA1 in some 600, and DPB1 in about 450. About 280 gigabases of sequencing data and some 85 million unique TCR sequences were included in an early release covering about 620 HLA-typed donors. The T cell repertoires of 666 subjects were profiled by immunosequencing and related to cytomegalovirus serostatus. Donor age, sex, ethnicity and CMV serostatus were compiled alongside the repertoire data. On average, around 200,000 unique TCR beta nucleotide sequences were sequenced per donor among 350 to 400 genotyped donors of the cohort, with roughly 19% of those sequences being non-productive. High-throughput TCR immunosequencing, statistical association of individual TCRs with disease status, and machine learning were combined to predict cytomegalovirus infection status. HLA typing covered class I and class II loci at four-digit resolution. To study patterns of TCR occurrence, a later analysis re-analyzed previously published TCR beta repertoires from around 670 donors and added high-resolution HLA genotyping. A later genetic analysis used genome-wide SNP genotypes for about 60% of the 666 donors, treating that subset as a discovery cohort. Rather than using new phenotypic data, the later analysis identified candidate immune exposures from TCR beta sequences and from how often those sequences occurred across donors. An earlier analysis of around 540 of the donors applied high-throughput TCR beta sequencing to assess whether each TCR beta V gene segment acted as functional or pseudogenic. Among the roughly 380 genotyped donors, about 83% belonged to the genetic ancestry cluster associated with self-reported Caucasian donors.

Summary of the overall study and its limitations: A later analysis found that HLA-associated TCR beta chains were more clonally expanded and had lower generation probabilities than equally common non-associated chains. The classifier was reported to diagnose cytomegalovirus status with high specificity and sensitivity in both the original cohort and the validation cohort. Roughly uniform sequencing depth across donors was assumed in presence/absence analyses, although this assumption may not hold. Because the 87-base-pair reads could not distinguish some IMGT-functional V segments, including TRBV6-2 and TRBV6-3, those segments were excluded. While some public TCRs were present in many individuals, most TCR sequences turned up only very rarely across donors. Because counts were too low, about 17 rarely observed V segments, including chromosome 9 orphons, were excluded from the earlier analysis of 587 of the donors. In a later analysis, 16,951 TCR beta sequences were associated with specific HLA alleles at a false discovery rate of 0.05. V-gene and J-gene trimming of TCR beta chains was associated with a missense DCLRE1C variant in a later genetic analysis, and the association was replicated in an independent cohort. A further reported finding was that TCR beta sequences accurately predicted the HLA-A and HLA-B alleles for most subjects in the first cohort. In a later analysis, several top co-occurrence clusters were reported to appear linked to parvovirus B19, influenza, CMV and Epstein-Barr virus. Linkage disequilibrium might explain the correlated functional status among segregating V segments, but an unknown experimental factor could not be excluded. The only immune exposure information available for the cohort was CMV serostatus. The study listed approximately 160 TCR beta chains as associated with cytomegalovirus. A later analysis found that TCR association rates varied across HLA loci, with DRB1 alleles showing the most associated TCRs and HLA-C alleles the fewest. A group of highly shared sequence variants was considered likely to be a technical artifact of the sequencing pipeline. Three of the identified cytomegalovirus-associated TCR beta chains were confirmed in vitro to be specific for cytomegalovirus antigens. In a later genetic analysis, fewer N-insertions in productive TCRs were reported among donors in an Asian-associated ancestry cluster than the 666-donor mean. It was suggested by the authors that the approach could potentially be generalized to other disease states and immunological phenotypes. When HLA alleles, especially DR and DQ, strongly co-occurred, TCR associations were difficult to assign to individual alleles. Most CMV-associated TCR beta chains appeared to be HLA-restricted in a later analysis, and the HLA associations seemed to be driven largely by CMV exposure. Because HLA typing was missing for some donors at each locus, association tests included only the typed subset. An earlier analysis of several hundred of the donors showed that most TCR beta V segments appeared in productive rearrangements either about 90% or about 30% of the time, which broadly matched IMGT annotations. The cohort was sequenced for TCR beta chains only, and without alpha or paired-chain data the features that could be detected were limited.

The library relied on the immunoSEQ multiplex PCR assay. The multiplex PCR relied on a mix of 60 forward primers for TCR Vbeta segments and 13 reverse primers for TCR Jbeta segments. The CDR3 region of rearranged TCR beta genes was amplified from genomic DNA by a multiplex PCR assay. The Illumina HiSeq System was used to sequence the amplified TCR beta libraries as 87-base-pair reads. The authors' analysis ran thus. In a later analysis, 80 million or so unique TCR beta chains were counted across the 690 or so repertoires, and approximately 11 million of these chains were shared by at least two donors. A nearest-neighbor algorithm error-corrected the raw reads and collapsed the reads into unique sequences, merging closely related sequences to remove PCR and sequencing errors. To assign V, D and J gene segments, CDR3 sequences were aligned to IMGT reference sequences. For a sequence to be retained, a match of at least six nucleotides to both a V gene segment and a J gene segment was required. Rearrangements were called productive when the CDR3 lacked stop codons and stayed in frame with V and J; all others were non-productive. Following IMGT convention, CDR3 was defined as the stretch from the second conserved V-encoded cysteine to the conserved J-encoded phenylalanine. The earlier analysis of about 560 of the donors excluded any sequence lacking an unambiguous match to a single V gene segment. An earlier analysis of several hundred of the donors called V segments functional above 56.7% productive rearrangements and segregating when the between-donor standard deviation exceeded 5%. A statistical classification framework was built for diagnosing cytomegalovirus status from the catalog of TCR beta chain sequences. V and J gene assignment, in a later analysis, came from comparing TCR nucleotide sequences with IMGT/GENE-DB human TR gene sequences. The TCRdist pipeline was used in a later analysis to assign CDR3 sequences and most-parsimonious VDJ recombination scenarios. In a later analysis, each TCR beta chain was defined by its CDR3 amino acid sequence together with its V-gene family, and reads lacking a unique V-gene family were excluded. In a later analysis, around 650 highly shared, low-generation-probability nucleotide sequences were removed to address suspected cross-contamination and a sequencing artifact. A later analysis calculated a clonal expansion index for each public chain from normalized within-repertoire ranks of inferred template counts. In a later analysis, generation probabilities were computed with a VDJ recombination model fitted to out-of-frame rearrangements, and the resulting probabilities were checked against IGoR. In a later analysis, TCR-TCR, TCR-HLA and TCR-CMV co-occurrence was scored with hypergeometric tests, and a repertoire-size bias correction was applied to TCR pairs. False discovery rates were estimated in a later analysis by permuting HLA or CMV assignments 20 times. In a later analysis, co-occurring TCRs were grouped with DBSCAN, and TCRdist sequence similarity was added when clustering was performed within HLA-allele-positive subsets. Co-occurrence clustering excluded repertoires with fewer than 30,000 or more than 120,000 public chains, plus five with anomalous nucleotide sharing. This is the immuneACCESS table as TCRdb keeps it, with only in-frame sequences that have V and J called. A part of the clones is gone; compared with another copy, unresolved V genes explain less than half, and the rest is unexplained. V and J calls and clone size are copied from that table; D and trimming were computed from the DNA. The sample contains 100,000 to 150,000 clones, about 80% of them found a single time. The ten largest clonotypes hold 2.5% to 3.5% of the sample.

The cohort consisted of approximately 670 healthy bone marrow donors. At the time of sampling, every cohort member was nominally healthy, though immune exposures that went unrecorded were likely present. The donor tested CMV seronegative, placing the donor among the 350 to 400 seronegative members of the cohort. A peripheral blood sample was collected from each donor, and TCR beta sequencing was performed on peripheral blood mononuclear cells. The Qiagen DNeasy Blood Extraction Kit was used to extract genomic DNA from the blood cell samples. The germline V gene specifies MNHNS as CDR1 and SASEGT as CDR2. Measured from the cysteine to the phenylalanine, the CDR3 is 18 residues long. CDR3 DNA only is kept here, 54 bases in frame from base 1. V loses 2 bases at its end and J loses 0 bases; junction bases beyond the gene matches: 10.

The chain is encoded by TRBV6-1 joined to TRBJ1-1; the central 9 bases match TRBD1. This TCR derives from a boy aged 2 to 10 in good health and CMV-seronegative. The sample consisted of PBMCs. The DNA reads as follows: TGTGCCAGCAGTGAACCGGGACAGGGAATAGTCATGAACACTGAAGCTTTCTTT. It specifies CASSEPGQGIVMNTEAFF.